The T cell receptor (beta chain) described here comes from a study of Tregs in tolerant kidney transplant recipients. Regarding this clone: The target antigen is unknown.

Germline V gene lookup returns CDR1 MGHRA and CDR2 YSYEKL. The CDR3 sequence is 14 residues long. V lost 4 bases and J lost 1, with 10 bases in between. The protocol was immunoSEQ multiplex PCR, while the TCRdb copy is restricted to in-frame clones and leaves out a portion. The sample records 240,000 or so clones, 84% being singletons. General study findings and limits: Biological reproducibility was not directly addressed, but technical replication error appeared minimal. The small number of patients limits these findings pending further validation.

The sample was CD4+ T cells from blood. The chain recombines TRBV4-1 with TRBJ1-2; no reliable D call. The clonotype originates from a human donor in good health. The CDR3 protein is CASSLRQDNYGYTF. The CDR3, as DNA: TGCGCCAGCAGCCTTAGGCAGGATAACTATGGCTACACCTTC.